This T cell receptor (beta chain) was identified in a study of Graves' ophthalmopathy and Graves' hyperthyroidism. Researchers took RNA transcripts and amplified TCR beta CDR3 regions from them. An opening RT-PCR round employed HTBI primers and preceded a second-round multiplex PCR. TCRdb recomputed calls from the multiplex PCR reads with MiXCR, one row per CDR3 protein. The sample yields about 480,000 distinct CDR3 sequences, approximately 15% seen once. CDR3 size: 15 residues. V was clipped by 5 bases and J by 1 base, with 14 bases between them. Germline V gives CDR1 MNHNS, CDR2 SASEGT. This TCR derives from a woman in her 30s with Graves' ophthalmopathy. The material sequenced was blood. The chain uses TRBV6-1 and TRBJ1-1; D is unresolved. CDR3 in amino acids: CASSPHRQQNTEAFF. In DNA form, the CDR3 reads TGTGCCAGCAGTCCCCATAGACAACAGAACACTGAAGCTTTCTTT.